This TCR beta chain was observed in a study of yellow fever vaccine responses in identical twins. Overall study findings and caveats: After vaccination, twins' T cell response reportedly seemed partly convergent, partly personalized.

A word on this clonotype: Antigen specificity is unknown.

One entry per CDR3 protein results from TCRdb running MiXCR on the RT-PCR reads. The data contain 20,000 or so distinct CDR3 sequences, roughly 70% of them singletons. CDR1 and CDR2 (germline): SGHVS, FNYEAQ. The trim removed 5 bases at V and 7 bases at J, leaving 7 bases unmatched. CDR3 length equals 15 residues. The chain recombines TRBV7-6 with TRBJ2-1; 11 bases are a match to TRBD1. This TCR derives from a woman under 30 who received the yellow fever vaccine. Sequenced here: T cells from blood (PBMCs), unsorted or a sorted subset (not recorded which), sampled before or after yellow fever vaccination (not recorded which). DNA for the CDR3: TGTGCCAGCAGCACAGGGGGACAGGGGGTAAATGAGCAGTTCTTC. Residues: CASSTGGQGVNEQFF. The whole variable domain, remainder taken from reference TRBV7-6 and TRBJ2-1, is GAGVSQSPRYKVTKRGQDVALRCDPISGHVSLYWYRQALGQGPEFLTYFNYEAQQDKSGLPNDRFSAERPEGSISTLTIQRTEQRDSAMYRCASSTGGQGVNEQFFGPGTRLTVL.